This TCR beta chain was recovered during a study of OX40 agonist ivuxolimab in advanced cancers. Turning to the overall study: Ivuxolimab was a fully human IgG2 agonistic monoclonal antibody targeting the costimulatory receptor OX40 (CD134). The paper reports the monotherapy dose-escalation portion (N of about 50 patients) of the phase I ivuxolimab trial. Intravenous ivuxolimab was administered to patients every 2 weeks at six dose levels: 0.01, 0.1, 0.3, 1.5, 3 and 10 mg/kg. Of the roughly 50 dose-escalation patients, hepatocellular carcinoma was present in about 20, melanoma in around 15, renal cell carcinoma in 9 and head and neck cancer in 9. The dose-escalation cohort was almost 85% male with a mean age of approximately 60 years, ranging from 23 to 79. Partial responses occurred in three dose-escalation patients: two with cutaneous melanoma and one with hepatocellular carcinoma. The purpose of peripheral TCRbeta sequencing was to test whether ivuxolimab changed TCR sequence diversity and led to clonal T-cell expansion. Prior anti-PD-1, anti-PD-L1 or anti-CTLA-4 therapy was permitted, and checkpoint inhibitors had been received by about 37% of dose-escalation patients. Study-wide findings and limitations: Antigen specificity was not determined for the clonally expanded peripheral T cells. Clonal expansion of both CD4+ and CD8+ blood T cells was observed from baseline to week 6 at doses 0.1 to 3.0 mg/kg. On average, CD8+ T cells showed more expanded clones than CD4+ T cells after ivuxolimab. Partial responders in the 0.1-3.0 mg/kg groups had among the lowest normalized peripheral clonal expansion, especially among CD8+ T cells. Low levels of normalized T-cell clonal expansion were also seen in some patients who did not respond.

The V end gives up 5 bases and the J end 4 bases, leaving 5 bases in the junction not matched to a gene. As encoded in the germline V gene (reference sequence), CDR1 is GTSNPN while CDR2 is SVGIG. The CDR3 sequence holds 13 residues, the cysteine and phenylalanine included. The retained sequence is limited to the CDR3, 39 bases, with the frame set at the first base. The trial excluded patients who had a history of autoimmune disease or who were on systemic immunosuppression. In every dose cohort, peripheral blood was drawn for TCR sequencing at baseline, cycle 4 day 1, and cycle 7 day 1. Samples were obtained from an open-label, multicenter, first-in-human phase I dose-escalation trial of ivuxolimab. Adults with locally advanced or metastatic head and neck squamous cell, hepatocellular, melanoma or renal cell carcinoma were enrolled in the trial. CD4+ and CD8+ T cells were sorted separately from peripheral blood before TCR sequencing.

For sequencing of the TCRbeta CDR3 region, genomic DNA was extracted from the sorted cells. The immunoSEQ Assay was used for sequencing of TCRbeta CDR3 regions. Here the immuneACCESS table is served through TCRdb, limited to in-frame sequences with V and J called. Missing clones are a known gap in these copies; in checked studies unresolved V genes cover under half, and the rest lacks a known reason. For this sample there are 13,000 or so clones; more than 65% appear just once. Under 35% of the sample is held by the ten biggest clonotypes. A remark on this clone: Its antigen is not yet known. No much larger clone exists at a distance of one base, and base qualities are not known.

This receptor was obtained from an adult with an advanced solid tumor such as melanoma, head and neck, liver or kidney cancer. The material was CD4+ or CD8+ T cells sorted from blood, obtained in a trial of the OX40 agonist ivuxolimab. The rearrangement joined TRBV30 to TRBJ2-3, with TRBD2 identical over 8 junction bases. At the DNA level, the sequence is TGTGCCTGGGGGGGAGCGGGAGCAGATACGCAGTATTTT. It encodes CAWGGAGADTQYF.